This TCR beta chain came from a study of blood T cells in healthy people across ages. General study results and limits: Diversity estimates from one million T cells were considered underestimates.

PCR was performed a second time for roughly 6 to 12 cycles using a sample-barcoded 5' primer and a J-beta primer mix. The authors tagged each cDNA molecule using a template-switch adaptor with 12 random nucleotides. A single record per CDR3 protein comes from TCRdb applying MiXCR to the 5' RACE reads. Here the sample spans about 1.6 million distinct CDR3 sequences, almost 35% being singletons. This clonotype was seen more than once but under ten times. What it binds is unknown. The V and J ends lost 1 base and 4 bases respectively, with 10 bases between them. Looked up from germline, CDR1 is DFQATT and CDR2 is SNEGSKA (reference sequence). There are 13 residues in the CDR3.

What was sequenced was blood. The receptor's source is a woman aged 25 to 39 in good health. This rearrangement joins TRBV20-1 to TRBJ1-1; no definite D call. The CDR3, as DNA: TGCAGTGCTAGAGGCCCGCTGCGCACTGAAGCTTTCTTT. This codes for CSARGPLRTEAFF.